Considering frequency, the clone carrying this T cell receptor beta chain is large (0.1 to 1%). Its antigen is still unknown. The sample originates from a study of CD8 T cells in cerebrospinal fluid in Alzheimer's disease. Study-level background: Clonal expansion of CSF T cells was measured with plate-based and droplet-based single-cell sequencing. Study-wide findings and caveats: Patients with mild cognitive impairment or Alzheimer's disease had a larger top CSF clone percentage than controls. EBV-specific clones were neither the most expanded nor enriched in Alzheimer's patients.

CDR1 and CDR2 from the germline V gene are MDHEN and SYDVKM. The CDR3 spans 17 residues. TCRdb re-called the 10x single-cell sequencing reads, yielding one record per CDR3 amino acid sequence without DNA. This sample's clone table lists about 1,100 distinct CDR3 sequences. This sequence originates from a human donor with Parkinson's disease. The chain carries TRBV28 and TRBJ2-7; without DNA, the TCRdb call of TRBD1 cannot be checked. The sample consisted of cerebrospinal fluid. The CDR3 here is CASSPLSGPTHTYEQYF.